This section outlines one T cell receptor beta chain sequence together with its context. Its antigen is still unknown. Nothing much larger sits one base from this clone, and base qualities are not available. The data stem from a study of glioma-infiltrating T cells after dendritic cell vaccination (dated by TCRdb to the mid-2010s). Regarding the complete study: The cohort included some 15 glioblastoma patients drawn from Phase I and II dendritic cell vaccination trials, of whom 9 were newly diagnosed and 6 had recurrent disease. Autologous tumor lysate-pulsed dendritic cell vaccination was administered to the patients between the early 2000s and the early 2010s. To make the vaccine, monocyte-derived dendritic cells were cultured for less than nine days with IL-4 and GM-CSF and then pulsed overnight with autologous tumor lysate. Patients received three intradermal dendritic cell vaccine injections at biweekly intervals in the arm below the axilla. In glioblastoma patients vaccinated with dendritic cells, deep sequencing of TCR beta CDR3 regions served to measure the amount of tumor-infiltrating lymphocytes and to compare repertoires between tumor and blood. Survival after dendritic cell vaccination was correlated with TCR sequencing metrics, including TIL content and tumor-blood repertoire overlap. Study-wide findings and limitations: The three-group TCR overlap response model was characterized as speculative, and prospective validation of the model was stated to be required. The cohort was small and heterogeneous, only a few patients had full blood and tumor sets, and even fewer had initial-recurrent tumor pairs. Longer time to progression and overall survival after dendritic cell vaccination were predicted by higher estimated pretreatment TIL content. TCR clonality showed no direct relationship with survival, which suggests that a diverse polyclonal response may matter.

CDR1 MNHNS and CDR2 SASEGT are derived from the germline V gene. The CDR3 sequence holds 15 residues, the cysteine and phenylalanine included. Just CDR3 DNA is preserved here, 45 bases in frame from base 1. V is clipped by 2 bases and J by 3 bases, and the sequence between their germline boundaries is 13 bases long. Selection of patients required sufficient residual fresh-frozen tumor tissue and over two years of available survival data. An isocitrate dehydrogenase mutation was not carried by any of the glioblastoma patients, although molecular status was otherwise variable. PBMC collection took place before vaccination, two weeks after the third vaccination, and at tumor progression if progression occurred. The Qiagen DNeasy Blood extraction Kit was used to extract genomic DNA. Using the immunoSEQ assay, TCRB CDR3 regions were amplified from approximately 2.1 micrograms of genomic DNA, or from all available DNA when less than that was on hand. For multiplex PCR, 60 forward primers for TCR V beta segments and 13 reverse primers for J beta segments were used. To estimate reads per starting template, synthetic control templates were spiked into each sample at limiting dilution. The Illumina HiSeq System generated 87 bp sequencing reads. As for the original processing: PCR and sequencing errors were removed by a nearest neighbor algorithm that merged closely related sequences. TCR overlap was measured as the percentage of unique tumor TCR beta sequences also present in the same patient's peripheral blood. TCRdb limited this immuneACCESS table to in-frame rearrangements with V and J called. A share of clones is missing; checked studies link under half to unresolved V genes, and the rest is unexplained. V, J and clone size were drawn from that table, and D and trimming were deduced from the DNA. In all, the sample holds roughly 100,000 clones, and roughly 76% of those were seen once. In total, the top ten clones hold roughly 12% of the sample.

The source of this sequence is a human donor with glioblastoma. Recombination connected TRBV6-1 to TRBJ1-1; the D gene is perhaps TRBD1, on 5 matching bases. Source: blood, taken before dendritic cell vaccination. DNA sequence: TGTGCCAGCAGTGAATACGGGGGACGGTACACTGAAGCTTTCTTT. This codes for CASSEYGGRYTEAFF.